This T cell receptor beta chain was obtained from a study of preoperative IRX-2 immunotherapy in early breast cancer. This CDR3 is 16 amino acids long. V lost 3 bases to trimming and J lost 5 bases; unmatched junction nucleotides: 8. CDR1 and CDR2 (germline): LNHDA, SQIVND (reference sequence). Only in-frame clones appear in the TCRdb table, and some are missing; sequencing was by immunoSEQ multiplex PCR. The sample records 25,000 or so clones, 85% to 95% being singletons. The treatment denotes: preoperative locoregional IRX-2 cytokine immunotherapy. This phase Ib study tested locoregional IRX-2 cytokine immunotherapy given before surgery.

This clonotype originated in a human donor with breast cancer. The genes are TRBV19 and TRBJ1-4; 8 bases fit TRBD1. Sequencing used tumor tissue, obtained after IRX-2 immunotherapy. The CDR3 protein is CASSIGRGQGNEKLFF. The CDR3 DNA reads as TGTGCCAGTAGTATCGGCAGGGGGCAAGGGAATGAAAAACTGTTTTTT.